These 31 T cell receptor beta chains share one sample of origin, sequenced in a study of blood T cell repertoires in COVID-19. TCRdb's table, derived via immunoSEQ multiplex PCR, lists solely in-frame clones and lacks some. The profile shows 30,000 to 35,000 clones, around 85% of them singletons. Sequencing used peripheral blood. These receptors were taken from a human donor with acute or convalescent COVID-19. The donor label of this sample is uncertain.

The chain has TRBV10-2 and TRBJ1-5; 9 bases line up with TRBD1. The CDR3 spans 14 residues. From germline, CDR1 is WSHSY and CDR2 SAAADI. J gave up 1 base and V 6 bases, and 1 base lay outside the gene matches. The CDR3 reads CASRGTGSNQPQHF. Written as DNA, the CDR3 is TGCGCCAGCAGGGGGACAGGGAGCAATCAGCCCCAGCATTTT.

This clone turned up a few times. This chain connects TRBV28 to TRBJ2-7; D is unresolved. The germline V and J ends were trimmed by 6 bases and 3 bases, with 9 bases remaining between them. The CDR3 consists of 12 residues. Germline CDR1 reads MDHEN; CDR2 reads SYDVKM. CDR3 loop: CASSRRSYEQYF. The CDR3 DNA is TGTGCCAGCAGCCGGAGAAGCTACGAGCAGTACTTC.

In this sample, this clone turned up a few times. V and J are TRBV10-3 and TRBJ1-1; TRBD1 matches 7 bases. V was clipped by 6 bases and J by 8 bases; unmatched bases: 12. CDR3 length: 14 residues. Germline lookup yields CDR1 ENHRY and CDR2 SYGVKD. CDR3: CAISLGQFVTEAFF. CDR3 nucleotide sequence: TGTGCCATCAGCCTGGGACAGTTTGTGACCGAAGCTTTCTTT.

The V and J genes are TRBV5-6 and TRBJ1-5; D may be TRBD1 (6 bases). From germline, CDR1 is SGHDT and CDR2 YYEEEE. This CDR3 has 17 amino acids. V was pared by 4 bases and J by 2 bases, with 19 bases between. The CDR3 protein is CASSTQTNHRGNQPQHF. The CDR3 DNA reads TGTGCCAGCAGCACCCAAACTAATCACAGGGGCAATCAGCCCCAGCATTTT.

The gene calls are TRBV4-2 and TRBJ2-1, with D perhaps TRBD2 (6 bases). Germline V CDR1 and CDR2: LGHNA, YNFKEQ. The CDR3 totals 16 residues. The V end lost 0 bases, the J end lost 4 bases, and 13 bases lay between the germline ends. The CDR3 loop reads CASSQEGGAPYNEQFF. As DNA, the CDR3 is TGTGCCAGCAGCCAAGAAGGAGGGGCCCCTTACAATGAGCAGTTCTTC.

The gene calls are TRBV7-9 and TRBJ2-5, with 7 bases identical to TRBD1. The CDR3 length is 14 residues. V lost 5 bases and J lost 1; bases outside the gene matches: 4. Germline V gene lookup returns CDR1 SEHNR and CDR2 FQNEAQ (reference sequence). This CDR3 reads CASSRGQLQETQYF. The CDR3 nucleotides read TGTGCCAGCAGCCGGGGACAGCTCCAAGAGACCCAGTACTTC.

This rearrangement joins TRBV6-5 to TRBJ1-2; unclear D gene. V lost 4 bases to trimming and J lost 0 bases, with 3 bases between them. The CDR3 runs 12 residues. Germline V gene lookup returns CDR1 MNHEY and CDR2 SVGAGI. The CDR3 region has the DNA TGTGCCAGCAGTTCAACTAACTATGGCTACACCTTC. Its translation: CASSSTNYGYTF.

Here the CDR3 reads CASRPPQGWNTGELFF. For the CDR3, the DNA is TGTGCCAGTAGACCCCCCCAGGGCTGGAACACCGGGGAGCTGTTTTTT. This chain uses TRBV19 with TRBJ2-2, with a possible D match to TRBD1 (5 bases). CDR3 length: 16 residues. Trimming cost V 6 bases and J 1 base, with 15 bases left between them. Germline CDR1 is LNHDA and CDR2 is SQIVND (reference sequence).

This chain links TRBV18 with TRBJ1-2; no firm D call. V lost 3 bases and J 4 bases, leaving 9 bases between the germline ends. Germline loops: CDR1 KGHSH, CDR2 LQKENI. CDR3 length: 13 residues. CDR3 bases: TGTGCCAGCTCACCGGAGGGTACCTATGGCTACACCTTC. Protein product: CASSPEGTYGYTF.

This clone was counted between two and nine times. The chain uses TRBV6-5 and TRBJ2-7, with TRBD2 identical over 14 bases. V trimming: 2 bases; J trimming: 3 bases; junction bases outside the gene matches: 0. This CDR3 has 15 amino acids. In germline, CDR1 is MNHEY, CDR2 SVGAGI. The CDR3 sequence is CASSYGLAGGYEQYF. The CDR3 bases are TGTGCCAGCAGTTACGGACTAGCGGGAGGCTACGAGCAGTACTTC.

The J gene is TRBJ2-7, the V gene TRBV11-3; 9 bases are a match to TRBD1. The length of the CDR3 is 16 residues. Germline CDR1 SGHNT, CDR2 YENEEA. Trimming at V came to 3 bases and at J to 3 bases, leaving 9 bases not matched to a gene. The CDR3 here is CASSFPWGTGSYEQYF. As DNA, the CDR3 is TGTGCCAGCAGCTTCCCCTGGGGGACAGGGAGCTACGAGCAGTACTTC.

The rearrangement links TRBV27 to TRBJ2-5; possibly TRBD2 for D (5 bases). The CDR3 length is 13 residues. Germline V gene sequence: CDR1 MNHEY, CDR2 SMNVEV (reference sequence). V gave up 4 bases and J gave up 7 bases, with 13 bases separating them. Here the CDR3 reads CASSSGPGRTQYF. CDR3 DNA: TGTGCCAGCAGTTCAGGACCGGGGAGGACCCAGTACTTC.

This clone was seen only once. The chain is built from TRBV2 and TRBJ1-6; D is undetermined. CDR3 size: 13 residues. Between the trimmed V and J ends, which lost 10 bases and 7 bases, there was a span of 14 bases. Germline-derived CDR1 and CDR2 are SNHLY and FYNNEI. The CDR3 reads CATHSEENSPLHF. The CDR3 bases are TGTGCCACTCATAGTGAGGAGAATTCACCCCTCCACTTT.

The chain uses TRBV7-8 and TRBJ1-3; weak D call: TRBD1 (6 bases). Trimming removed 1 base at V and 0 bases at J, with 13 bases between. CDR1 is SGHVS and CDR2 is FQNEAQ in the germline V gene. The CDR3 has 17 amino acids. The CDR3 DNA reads TGTGCCAGCAGCTTAGAACCGACAGGATTCTCTGGAAACACCATATATTTT. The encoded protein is CASSLEPTGFSGNTIYF.

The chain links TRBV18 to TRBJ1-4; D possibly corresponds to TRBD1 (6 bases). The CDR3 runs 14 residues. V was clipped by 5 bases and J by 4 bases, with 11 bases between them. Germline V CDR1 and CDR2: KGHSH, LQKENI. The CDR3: CASSEGVRNEKLFF. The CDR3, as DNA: TGTGCCAGCTCAGAGGGGGTCCGTAATGAAAAACTGTTTTTT.

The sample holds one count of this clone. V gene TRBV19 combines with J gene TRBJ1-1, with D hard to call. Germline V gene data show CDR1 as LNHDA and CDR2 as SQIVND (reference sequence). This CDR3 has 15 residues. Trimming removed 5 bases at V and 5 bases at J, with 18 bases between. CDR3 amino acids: CASSPARARETEAFF. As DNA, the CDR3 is TGTGCCAGTAGTCCTGCTAGGGCGAGGGAGACTGAAGCTTTCTTT.

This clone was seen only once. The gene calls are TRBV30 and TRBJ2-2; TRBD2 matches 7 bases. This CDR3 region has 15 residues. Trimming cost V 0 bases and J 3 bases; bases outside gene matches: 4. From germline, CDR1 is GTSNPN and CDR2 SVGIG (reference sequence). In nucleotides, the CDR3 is TGTGCCTGGAGTGTAAAAGCGGGGTACACCGGGGAGCTGTTTTTT. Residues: CAWSVKAGYTGELFF.

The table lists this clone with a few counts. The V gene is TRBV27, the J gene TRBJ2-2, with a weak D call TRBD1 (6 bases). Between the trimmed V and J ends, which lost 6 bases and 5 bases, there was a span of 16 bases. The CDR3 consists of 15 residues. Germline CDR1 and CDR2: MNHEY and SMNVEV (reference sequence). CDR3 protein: CASRRGTGSTGELFF. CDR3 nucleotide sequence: TGTGCCAGCAGAAGGGGAACAGGGTCAACCGGGGAGCTGTTTTTT.

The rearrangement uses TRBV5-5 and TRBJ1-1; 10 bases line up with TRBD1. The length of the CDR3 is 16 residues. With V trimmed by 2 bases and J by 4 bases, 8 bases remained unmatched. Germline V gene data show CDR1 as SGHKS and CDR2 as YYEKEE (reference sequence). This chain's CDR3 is CASSFGGQGVATEAFF. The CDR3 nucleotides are TGTGCCAGCAGCTTCGGCGGACAGGGGGTGGCCACTGAAGCTTTCTTT. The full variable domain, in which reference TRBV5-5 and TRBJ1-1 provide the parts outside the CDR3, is DAGVTQSPTHLIKTRGQQVTLRCSPISGHKSVSWYQQVLGQGPQFIFQYYEKEERGRGNFPDRFSARQFPNYSSELNVNALLLGDSALYLCASSFGGQGVATEAFFGQGTRLTVV.

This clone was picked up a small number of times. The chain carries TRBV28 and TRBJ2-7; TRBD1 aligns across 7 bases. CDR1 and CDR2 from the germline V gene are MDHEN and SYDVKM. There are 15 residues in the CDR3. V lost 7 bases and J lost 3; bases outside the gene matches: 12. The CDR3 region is CASTTTGVAGYEQYF. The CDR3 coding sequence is TGTGCCAGCACCACTACAGGGGTGGCCGGCTACGAGCAGTACTTC.

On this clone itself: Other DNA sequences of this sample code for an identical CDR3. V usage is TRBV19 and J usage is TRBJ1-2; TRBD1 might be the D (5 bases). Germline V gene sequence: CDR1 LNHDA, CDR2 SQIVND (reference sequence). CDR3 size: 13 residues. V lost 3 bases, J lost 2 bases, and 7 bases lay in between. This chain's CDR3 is CASSIRQNYGYTF. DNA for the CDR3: TGTGCCAGTAGTATTAGACAGAACTATGGCTACACCTTC. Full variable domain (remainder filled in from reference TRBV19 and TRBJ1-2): DGGITQSPKYLFRKEGQNVTLSCEQNLNHDAMYWYRQDPGQGLRLIYYSQIVNDFQKGDIAEGYSVSREKKESFPLTVTSAQKNPTAFYLCASSIRQNYGYTFGSGTRLTVV.

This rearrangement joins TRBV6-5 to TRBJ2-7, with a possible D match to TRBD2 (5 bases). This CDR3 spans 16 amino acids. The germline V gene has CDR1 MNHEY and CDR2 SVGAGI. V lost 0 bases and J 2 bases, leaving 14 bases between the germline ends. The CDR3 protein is CASSYSLTWETYEQYF. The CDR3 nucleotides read TGTGCCAGCAGTTACTCCCTAACATGGGAGACCTACGAGCAGTACTTC.

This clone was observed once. The DNA for the CDR3 is TGTGCCAGCAGTGTCGAGAGCCTCAACTATGGCTACACCTTC. The encoded protein is CASSVESLNYGYTF. V is TRBV2 and J is TRBJ1-2; D gene uncertain. Germline V lookup: CDR1 SNHLY, CDR2 FYNNEI. The CDR3 loop spans 14 amino acids. Trimming took 4 bases from V and 2 from J, leaving 11 bases between them.

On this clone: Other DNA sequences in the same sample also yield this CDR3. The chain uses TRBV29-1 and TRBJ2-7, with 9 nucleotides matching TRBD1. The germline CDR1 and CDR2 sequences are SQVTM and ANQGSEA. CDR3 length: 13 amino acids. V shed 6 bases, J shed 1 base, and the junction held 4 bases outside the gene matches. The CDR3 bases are TGCAGCGTAGCCGGGACAGGGTCCTACGAGCAGTACTTC. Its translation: CSVAGTGSYEQYF.

As DNA, the CDR3 is TGTGCCAGCAGTTGGAAGGGGTCCGGCTACACCTTC. Translating it yields CASSWKGSGYTF. The genes are TRBV6-5 and TRBJ1-2, with D perhaps TRBD1 (5 bases). Germline CDR1 is MNHEY and CDR2 is SVGAGI. Trimming removed 4 bases from V and 8 bases from J, with 11 bases in between. The CDR3 is 12 amino acids.

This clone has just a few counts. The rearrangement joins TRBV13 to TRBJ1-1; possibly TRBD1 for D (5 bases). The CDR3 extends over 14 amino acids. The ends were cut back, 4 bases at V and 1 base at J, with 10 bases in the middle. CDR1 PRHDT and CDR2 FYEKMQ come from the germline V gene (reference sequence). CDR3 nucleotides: TGTGCCAGCAGCTCCTACGGGGGGAACACTGAAGCTTTCTTT. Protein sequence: CASSSYGGNTEAFF.

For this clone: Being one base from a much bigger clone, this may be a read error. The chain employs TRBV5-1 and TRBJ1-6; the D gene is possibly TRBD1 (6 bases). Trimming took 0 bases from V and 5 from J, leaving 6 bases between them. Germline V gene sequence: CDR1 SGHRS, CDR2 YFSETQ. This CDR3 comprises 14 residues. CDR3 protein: CASSLGQDNSPLHF. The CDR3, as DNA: TGCGCCAGCAGCTTGGGACAGGATAATTCACCCCTCCACTTT. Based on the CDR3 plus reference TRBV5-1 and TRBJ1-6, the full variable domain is KAGVTQTPRYLIKTRGQQVTLSCSPISGHRSVSWYQQTPGQGLQFLFEYFSETQRNKGNFPGRFSGRQFSNSRSEMNVSTLELGDSALYLCASSLGQDNSPLHFGNGTRLTVT.

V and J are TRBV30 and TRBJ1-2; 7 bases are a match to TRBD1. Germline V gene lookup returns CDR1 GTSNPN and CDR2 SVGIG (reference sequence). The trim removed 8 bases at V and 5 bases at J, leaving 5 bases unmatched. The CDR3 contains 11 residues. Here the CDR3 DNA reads TGTGCCGGGGAGACAGGGTATGGCTACACCTTC. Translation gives CAGETGYGYTF.

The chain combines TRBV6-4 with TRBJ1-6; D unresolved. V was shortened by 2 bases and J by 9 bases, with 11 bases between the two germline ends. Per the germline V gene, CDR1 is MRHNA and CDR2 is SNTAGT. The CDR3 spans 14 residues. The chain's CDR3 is CASSDDRVGSPLHF. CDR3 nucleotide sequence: TGTGCCAGCAGTGACGACCGGGTGGGTTCACCCCTCCACTTT.

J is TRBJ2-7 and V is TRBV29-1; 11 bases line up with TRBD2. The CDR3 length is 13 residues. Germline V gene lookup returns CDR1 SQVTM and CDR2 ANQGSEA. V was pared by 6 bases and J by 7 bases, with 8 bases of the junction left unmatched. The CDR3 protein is CSVLQLAGEEQYF. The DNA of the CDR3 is TGCAGCGTCCTACAACTAGCGGGAGAGGAGCAGTACTTC.

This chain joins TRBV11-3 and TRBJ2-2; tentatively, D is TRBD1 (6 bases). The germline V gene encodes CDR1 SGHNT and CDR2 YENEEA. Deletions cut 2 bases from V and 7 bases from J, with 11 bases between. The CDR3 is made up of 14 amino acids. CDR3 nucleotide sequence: TGTGCCAGCAGCTTAAGACAGGATTACGGGGAGCTGTTTTTT. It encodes CASSLRQDYGELFF.